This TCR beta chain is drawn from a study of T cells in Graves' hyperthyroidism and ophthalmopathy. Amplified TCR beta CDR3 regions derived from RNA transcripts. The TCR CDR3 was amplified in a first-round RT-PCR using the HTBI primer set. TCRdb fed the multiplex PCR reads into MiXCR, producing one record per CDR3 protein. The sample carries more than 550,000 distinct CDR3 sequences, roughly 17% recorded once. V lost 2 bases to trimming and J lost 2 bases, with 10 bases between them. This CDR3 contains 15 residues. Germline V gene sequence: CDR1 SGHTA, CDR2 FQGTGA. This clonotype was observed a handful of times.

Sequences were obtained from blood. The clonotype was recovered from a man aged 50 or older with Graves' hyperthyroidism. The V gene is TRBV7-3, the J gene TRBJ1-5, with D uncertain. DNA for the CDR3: TGTGCCAGCAGCTTATTGCAGAAACGCAATCAGCCCCAGCATTTT. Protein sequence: CASSLLQKRNQPQHF.